This section outlines one TCR beta chain sequence together with its context. This record belongs to a study of shared clonotypes between healthy human individuals. V lost 6 bases, J lost 8 bases, and 8 bases lay in between. Germline V gives CDR1 LNHDA, CDR2 SQIVND (reference sequence). The CDR3 totals 12 residues. Sequencing used immunoSEQ multiplex PCR; TCRdb keeps in-frame clones, though not all of them. The sample lists about 1 million clones, 75% occurring once. The source of this sequence is a man younger than 30 in good health. The V gene is TRBV19, the J gene TRBJ1-6; the D gene is possibly TRBD1 (6 bases). The sample taken for sequencing was memory CD4+ T cells sorted from blood. The subset was: CD45RA-negative fraction. CDR3 protein: CASRAGDSPLHF. The CDR3 region has the DNA TGTGCCAGTAGGGCAGGGGATTCACCCCTCCACTTT.